This T cell receptor beta chain was profiled in a study of beta chain features in type 1 diabetes. Expressed TCRB transcripts were sequenced after all isolated RNA was converted to cDNA. Assay used: immunoSEQ multiplex PCR; TCRdb lists only in-frame clones, some missing. The sample lists approximately 150,000 clones; roughly 9% were seen once. Details on this clone: Its antigen is unidentified.

Study-level results: It was among patients, rather than healthy donors, that naive, central memory and Treg TCRB repertoires appeared more similar.

Germline loops: CDR1 LNHDA, CDR2 SQIVND (reference sequence). CDR3 length equals 13 residues. Trimming at V came to 7 bases and at J to 0 bases, leaving 2 bases not matched to a gene. Sequencing was done on a sample of central memory CD4+ T cells from blood. V and J are TRBV19 and TRBJ1-1, with TRBD1 matching over 7 bases. This TCR was recovered from a woman between 18 and 29 years old in good health. The CDR3 region is CASKGQMNTEAFF. The CDR3 bases are TGTGCCAGTAAGGGACAGATGAACACTGAAGCTTTCTTT.